These T cell receptor beta chains were read from a single sample in a study of identical twins. TCRdb independently ran MiXCR on the 5' RACE reads; one entry per CDR3 protein. Of 450,000 to 500,000 distinct CDR3 sequences listed, approximately 14% are singletons. The data were also submitted as part of a second study, on yellow fever vaccine responses in identical twins.

The sample consisted of CD4+ T cells sorted from blood. The receptor source for this set is a woman aged 18-29 years in good health. CDR3s include the opening cysteine and the closing phenylalanine or tryptophan. Fields, in order: J gene, clone size, V gene, D gene, CDR3 DNA, CDR3 protein. D genes are given only for firm matches. The size field is filled for only some rows; it gives once, few, many or a size class.

TRBJ2-7	-	TRBV6-2/TRBV6-3	-	TGTGCCAGCAGTTACACGGCGGGCCAATACGAGCAGTACTTC	CASSYTAGQYEQYF
TRBJ2-1	many	TRBV10-1	-	TGCGCCAGCAGTGAGTCGATCGGGGGAAACAATGAGCAGTTCTTC	CASSESIGGNNEQFF
TRBJ2-7	-	TRBV7-2	-	TGTGCCAGCAGCTTAGCCAGTATGAGGAAACCTATCTCGGACGAGCAGTACTTC	CASSLASMRKPISDEQYF
TRBJ2-2	few	TRBV5-1	-	TGCGCCAGCAAATCCGGGGGGAACACCGGGGAGCTGTTTTTT	CASKSGGNTGELFF
TRBJ2-7	once	TRBV20-1	-	TGCAGTGCTAGAACGGGGACAACCTACGAGCAGTACTTC	CSARTGTTYEQYF
TRBJ2-5	few	TRBV6-5	-	TGTGCCAGCAGTTACTTGGGGGGACAAGAGACCCAGTACTTC	CASSYLGGQETQYF
TRBJ2-7	-	TRBV5-1	TRBD1	TGCGCCAGCAGCGAAACAGGGGACCCCTACGAGCAGTACTTC	CASSETGDPYEQYF
TRBJ2-7	few	TRBV6-2/TRBV6-3	TRBD1	TGTGCCAGCAGTTACTCATTGGACAGGGGTACCGGCCACGAGCAGTACTTC	CASSYSLDRGTGHEQYF
TRBJ2-3	-	TRBV6-6	-	TGTGCCAGCAGTCCCCAGAATACGCAGTATTTT	CASSPQNTQYF
TRBJ2-1	-	TRBV2	TRBD2	TGTGCCAGCAGACCGACTAGCGGGGCGGCCAATGAGCAGTTCTTC	CASRPTSGAANEQFF
TRBJ2-7	few	TRBV5-5	TRBD1	TGTGCCAGCAGCTTGGTTCCACCGGGACAGGGGGCCTACGAGCAGTACTTC	CASSLVPPGQGAYEQYF
TRBJ2-7	few	TRBV5-4	-	TGTGCCAGCAGCTCGAAACAAAACCCTGTTGTGTACGAGCAGTACTTC	CASSSKQNPVVYEQYF
TRBJ2-3	few	TRBV5-5	-	TGTGCCAGCAGCATGGGTATGGGGCACGTGACAGATACGCAGTATTTT	CASSMGMGHVTDTQYF
TRBJ2-7	many	TRBV18	TRBD2	TGTGCCAGCTCACCATCGGGGGGGTACGAGCAGTACTTC	CASSPSGGYEQYF
TRBJ2-6	-	TRBV11-2	-	TGTGCCAGCAGCTTAGAAGTTAGGGGGTTCTCTGGGGCCAACGTCCTGACTTTC	CASSLEVRGFSGANVLTF
TRBJ2-4	few	TRBV11-2	TRBD2	TGTGCCAGCAGCCCACCGGGACTAGCGGGGACCAACAAAAACATTCAGTACTTC	CASSPPGLAGTNKNIQYF
TRBJ2-2	-	TRBV25-1	TRBD1	TGTGCCAGCAGTCCCCGGGACAGGAAGACCGGGGAGCTGTTTTTT	CASSPRDRKTGELFF
TRBJ2-5	-	TRBV24-1	TRBD1	TGTGCCACCAGTGACCCGGGGACAGAAGAGACCCAGTACTTC	CATSDPGTEETQYF
TRBJ2-5	many	TRBV3-1	-	TGTGCCAGCAGCCAAGGAGAGACCCAGTACTTC	CASSQGETQYF
TRBJ2-3	-	TRBV12-3/TRBV12-4	TRBD2	TGTGCCAGCAGTGGAACTAGCGGGGGGGCCTCGATAGTTCCGTATTTT	CASSGTSGGASIVPYF
TRBJ1-2	many	TRBV29-1	-	TGCAGCGGCCTCCCCGGGGTAGGGGCCGGCTACACCTTC	CSGLPGVGAGYTF
TRBJ1-3	few	TRBV4-2	-	TGTGCCAGCAGCCAAGAGAGGGGCGCATCAGGAAACACCATATATTTT	CASSQERGASGNTIYF
TRBJ2-7	many	TRBV20-1	-	TGCAGTGCTAGTGTTCCTAGTTTCCCCTACGAGCAGTACTTC	CSASVPSFPYEQYF
TRBJ1-1	few	TRBV5-6	-	TGTGCCAGCAGCGGGCTGGGCGGAGGCACTGAAGCTTTCTTT	CASSGLGGGTEAFF
TRBJ2-7	-	TRBV12-3/TRBV12-4	TRBD2	TGTGCCAGCAGTTTCTTGCGCGCTACTAGCGGTAGTTTTTACGAGCAGTACTTC	CASSFLRATSGSFYEQYF
TRBJ2-7	-	TRBV10-3	-	TGTGCCACCCGGGACATTCTGTACGAGCAGTACTTC	CATRDILYEQYF
TRBJ1-5	few	TRBV12-3/TRBV12-4	TRBD1	TGTGCCAGCAGTTTACATTCAGGGGGAAAGTATCAGCCCCAGCATTTT	CASSLHSGGKYQPQHF
TRBJ2-2	-	TRBV11-3	TRBD2	TGTGCCAGCAGCTCGGAAGCGGGAGCATTGGGCGGGGAGCTGTTTTTT	CASSSEAGALGGELFF
TRBJ2-5	-	TRBV15	TRBD1	TGTGCCACCAGCAGAGCGACAGGGTACCAAGAGACCCAGTACTTC	CATSRATGYQETQYF
TRBJ2-3	-	TRBV4-1	TRBD2	TGCGCCAGCAGCCAAGATGCGGGAGGGGTTAAAGATACGCAGTATTTT	CASSQDAGGVKDTQYF
TRBJ2-1	few	TRBV10-2	-	TGCGCCAGCAGTGAATTTAATCTGTTCTTC	CASSEFNLFF
TRBJ2-1	few	TRBV7-9	-	TGTGCCGCCAATGAGCAGTTCTTC	CAANEQFF
TRBJ2-5	few	TRBV9	-	TGTGCCAGCAGCGTAGCGGGGAAAGGAGAGACCCAGTACTTC	CASSVAGKGETQYF
TRBJ2-3	few	TRBV28	-	TGTGCCAGCAGTTTACCCCAGTTAAGGGCTCGGTATTTT	CASSLPQLRARYF
TRBJ2-3	-	TRBV6-2/TRBV6-3	-	TGTGCCAGCAGTTACGAACCCATAATAAGCACAGATACGCAGTATTTT	CASSYEPIISTDTQYF
TRBJ2-1	few	TRBV11-2	TRBD2	TGTGCCAGCAGCTTAGGACTAGCGGGAGTAAAGTCCAATGAGCAGTTCTTC	CASSLGLAGVKSNEQFF
TRBJ2-3	-	TRBV7-2	TRBD2	TGTGCCAGCAGCTTATATCAGCGGGGGGGCACAGATACGCAGTATTTT	CASSLYQRGGTDTQYF
TRBJ1-5	-	TRBV27	-	TGTGCCAGCAGTGAGCTCGGTCGTGATCAGCCCCAGCATTTT	CASSELGRDQPQHF
TRBJ1-1	few	TRBV4-2	-	TGTGCCAGCAGCCAGGCGGGTATGGACACTGAAGCTTTCTTT	CASSQAGMDTEAFF
TRBJ1-3	few	TRBV2	-	TGTGCCAGCAGTTGGGGTGGGGTCCGGGACTCTGGAAACACCATATATTTT	CASSWGGVRDSGNTIYF
TRBJ2-7	many	TRBV5-1	TRBD2	TGCGCCAGCAGCGACGGACTAGCGGGCTCCTACGAGCAGTACTTC	CASSDGLAGSYEQYF
TRBJ2-5	many	TRBV10-3	-	TGTGCCGCGGCCGCCCACGCCCAAGAGACCCAGTACTTC	CAAAAHAQETQYF
TRBJ2-6	few	TRBV2	-	TGTGCCATGAAATGGACCAACGTCCTGACTTTC	CAMKWTNVLTF
TRBJ2-1	-	TRBV6-2/TRBV6-3	-	TGTGCCAGCAGTTACTCGATTGGGCACAATGAGCAGTTCTTC	CASSYSIGHNEQFF
TRBJ2-3	many	TRBV3-1	TRBD2	TGTGCCAGCAGCCAAGTGGCGGGAGGTACAGATACGCAGTATTTT	CASSQVAGGTDTQYF